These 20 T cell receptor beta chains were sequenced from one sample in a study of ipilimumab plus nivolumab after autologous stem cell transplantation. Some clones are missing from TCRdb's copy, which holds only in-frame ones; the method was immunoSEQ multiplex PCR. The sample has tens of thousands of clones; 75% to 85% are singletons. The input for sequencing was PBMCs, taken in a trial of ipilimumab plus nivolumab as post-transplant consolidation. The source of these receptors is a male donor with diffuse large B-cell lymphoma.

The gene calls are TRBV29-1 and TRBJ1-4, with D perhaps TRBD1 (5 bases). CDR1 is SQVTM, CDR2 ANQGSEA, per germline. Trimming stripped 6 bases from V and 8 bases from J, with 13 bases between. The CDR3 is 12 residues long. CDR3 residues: CSVGRGEEKLFF. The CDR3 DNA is TGCAGCGTCGGAAGGGGAGAAGAAAAACTGTTTTTT.

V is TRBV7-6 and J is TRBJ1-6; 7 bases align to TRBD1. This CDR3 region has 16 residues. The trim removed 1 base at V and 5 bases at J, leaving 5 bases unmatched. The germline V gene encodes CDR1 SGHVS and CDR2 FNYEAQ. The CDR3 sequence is CASSLDRGNNNSPLHF. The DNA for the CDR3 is TGTGCCAGCAGCTTAGACAGGGGAAACAATAATTCACCCCTCCACTTT. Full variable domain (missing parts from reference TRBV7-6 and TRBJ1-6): GAGVSQSPRYKVTKRGQDVALRCDPISGHVSLYWYRQALGQGPEFLTYFNYEAQQDKSGLPNDRFSAERPEGSISTLTIQRTEQRDSAMYRCASSLDRGNNNSPLHFGNGTRLTVT.

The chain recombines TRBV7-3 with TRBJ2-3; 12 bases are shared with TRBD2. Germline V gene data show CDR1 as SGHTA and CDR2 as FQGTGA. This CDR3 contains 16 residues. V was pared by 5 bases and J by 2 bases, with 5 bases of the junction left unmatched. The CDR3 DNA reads TGTGCCAGCAGCCCCACTAGCGGGGGGACCACAGATACGCAGTATTTT. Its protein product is CASSPTSGGTTDTQYF.

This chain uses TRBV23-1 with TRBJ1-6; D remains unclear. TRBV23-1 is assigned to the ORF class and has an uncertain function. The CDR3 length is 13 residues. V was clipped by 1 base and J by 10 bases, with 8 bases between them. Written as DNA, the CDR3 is TGCGCCAGCAGTCAATTTGTACAATCACCCCTCCACTTT. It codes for CASSQFVQSPLHF.

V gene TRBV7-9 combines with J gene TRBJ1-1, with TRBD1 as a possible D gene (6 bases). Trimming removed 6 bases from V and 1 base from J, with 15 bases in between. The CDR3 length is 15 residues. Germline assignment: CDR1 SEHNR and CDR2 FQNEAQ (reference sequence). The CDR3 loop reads CASRYWGAENTEAFF. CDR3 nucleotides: TGTGCCAGCAGATACTGGGGGGCTGAGAACACTGAAGCTTTCTTT.

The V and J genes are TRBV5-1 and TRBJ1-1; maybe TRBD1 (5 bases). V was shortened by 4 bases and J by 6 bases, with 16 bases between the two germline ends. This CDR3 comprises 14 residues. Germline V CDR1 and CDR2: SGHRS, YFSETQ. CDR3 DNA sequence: TGCGCCAGCAGCGCGCGCGGGGGGACCCCTGAAGCTTTCTTT. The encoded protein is CASSARGGTPEAFF.

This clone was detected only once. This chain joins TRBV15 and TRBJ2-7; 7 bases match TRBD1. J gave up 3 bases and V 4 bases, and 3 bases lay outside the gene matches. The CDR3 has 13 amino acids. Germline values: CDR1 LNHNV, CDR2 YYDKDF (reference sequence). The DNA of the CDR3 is TGTGCCACCAGCACTAACAGGGGCTACGAGCAGTACTTC. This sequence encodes CATSTNRGYEQYF.

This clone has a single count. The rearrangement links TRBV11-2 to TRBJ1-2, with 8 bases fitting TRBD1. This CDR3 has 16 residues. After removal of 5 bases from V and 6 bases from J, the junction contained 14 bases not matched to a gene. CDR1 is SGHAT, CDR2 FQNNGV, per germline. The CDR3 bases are TGTGCCAGCAGCCCACTTTCGGGACAGGCCACGAATGGCTACACCTTC. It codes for CASSPLSGQATNGYTF.

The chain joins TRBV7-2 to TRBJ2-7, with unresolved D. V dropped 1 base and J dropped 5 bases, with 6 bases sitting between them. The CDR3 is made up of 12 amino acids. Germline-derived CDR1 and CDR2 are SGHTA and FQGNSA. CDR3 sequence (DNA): TGTGCCAGCAGCTTAGACTTCCACGAGCAGTACTTC. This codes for CASSLDFHEQYF.

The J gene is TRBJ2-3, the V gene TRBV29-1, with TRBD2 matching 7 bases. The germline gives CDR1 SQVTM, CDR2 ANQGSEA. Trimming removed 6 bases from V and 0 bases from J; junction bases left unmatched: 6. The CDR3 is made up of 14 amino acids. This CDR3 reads CSVAAGVSTDTQYF. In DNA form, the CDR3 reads TGCAGCGTCGCCGCGGGGGTGAGCACAGATACGCAGTATTTT.

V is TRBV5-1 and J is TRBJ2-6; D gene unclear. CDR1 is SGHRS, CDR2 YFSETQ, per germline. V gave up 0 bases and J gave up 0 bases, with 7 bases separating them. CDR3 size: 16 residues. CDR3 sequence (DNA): TGCGCCAGCAGCTTGGACGTCAACTCTGGGGCCAACGTCCTGACTTTC. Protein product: CASSLDVNSGANVLTF.

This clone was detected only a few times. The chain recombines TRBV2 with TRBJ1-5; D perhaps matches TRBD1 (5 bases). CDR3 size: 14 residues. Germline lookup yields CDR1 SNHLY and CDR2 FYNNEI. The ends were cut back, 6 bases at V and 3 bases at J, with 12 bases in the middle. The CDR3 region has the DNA TGTGCCAGCAGAGCCGACAGCGTCAATCAGCCCCAGCATTTT. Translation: CASRADSVNQPQHF. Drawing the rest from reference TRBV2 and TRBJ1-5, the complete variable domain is EPEVTQTPSHQVTQMGQEVILRCVPISNHLYFYWYRQILGQKVEFLVSFYNNEISEKSEIFDDQFSVERPDGSNFTLKIRSTKLEDSAMYFCASRADSVNQPQHFGDGTRLSIL.

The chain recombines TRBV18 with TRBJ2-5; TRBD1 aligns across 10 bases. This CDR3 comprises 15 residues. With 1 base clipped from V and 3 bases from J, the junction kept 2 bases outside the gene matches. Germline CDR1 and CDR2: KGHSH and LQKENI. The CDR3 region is CASSPQGQGEETQYF. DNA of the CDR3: TGTGCCAGCTCACCACAAGGACAGGGGGAAGAGACCCAGTACTTC.

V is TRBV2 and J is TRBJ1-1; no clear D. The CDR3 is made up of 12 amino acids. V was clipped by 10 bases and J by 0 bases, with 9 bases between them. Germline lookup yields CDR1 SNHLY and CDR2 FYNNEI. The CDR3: CAIERLNTEAFF. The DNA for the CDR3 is TGTGCCATCGAACGGTTGAACACTGAAGCTTTCTTT. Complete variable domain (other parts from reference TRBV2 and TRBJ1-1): EPEVTQTPSHQVTQMGQEVILRCVPISNHLYFYWYRQILGQKVEFLVSFYNNEISEKSEIFDDQFSVERPDGSNFTLKIRSTKLEDSAMYFCAIERLNTEAFFGQGTRLTVV.

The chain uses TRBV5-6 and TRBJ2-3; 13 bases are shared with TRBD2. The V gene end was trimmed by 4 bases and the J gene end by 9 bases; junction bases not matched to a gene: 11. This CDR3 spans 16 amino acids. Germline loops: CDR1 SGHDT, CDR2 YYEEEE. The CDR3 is CASSLRLGLAGTTQYF. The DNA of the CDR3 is TGTGCCAGCAGCCTCCGATTGGGACTAGCGGGGACAACGCAGTATTTT.

Here the CDR3 reads CASSPTVGAGTEAFF. The CDR3 region has the DNA TGTGCCAGCAGCCCTACTGTAGGGGCGGGCACTGAAGCTTTCTTT. The genes are TRBV9 and TRBJ1-1, with D tentatively TRBD1 (5 bases). V was shortened by 4 bases and J by 4 bases, with 17 bases between the two germline ends. Germline V lookup: CDR1 SGDLS, CDR2 YYNGEE. This CDR3 comprises 15 residues.

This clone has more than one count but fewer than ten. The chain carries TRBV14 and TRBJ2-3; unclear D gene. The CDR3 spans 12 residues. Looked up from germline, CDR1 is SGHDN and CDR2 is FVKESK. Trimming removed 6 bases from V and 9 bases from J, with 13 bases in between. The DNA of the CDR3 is TGTGCCAGCAGTCCTACCCCCTACACGCAGTATTTT. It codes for CASSPTPYTQYF. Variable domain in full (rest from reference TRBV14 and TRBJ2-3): EAGVTQFPSHSVIEKGQTVTLRCDPISGHDNLYWYRRVMGKEIKFLLHFVKESKQDESGMPNNRFLAERTGGTYSTLKVQPAELEDSGVYFCASSPTPYTQYFGPGTRLTVL.

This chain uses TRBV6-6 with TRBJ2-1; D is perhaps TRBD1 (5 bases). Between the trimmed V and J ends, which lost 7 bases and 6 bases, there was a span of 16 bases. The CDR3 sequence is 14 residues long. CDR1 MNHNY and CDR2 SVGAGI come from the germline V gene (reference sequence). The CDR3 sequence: CASTFLGRANEQFF. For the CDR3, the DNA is TGTGCCAGCACGTTTTTGGGCAGGGCCAATGAGCAGTTCTTC.

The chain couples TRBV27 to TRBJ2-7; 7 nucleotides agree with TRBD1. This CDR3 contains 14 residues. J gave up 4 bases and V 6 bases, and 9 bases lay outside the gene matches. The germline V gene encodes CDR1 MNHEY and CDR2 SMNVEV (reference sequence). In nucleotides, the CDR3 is TGTGCCAGCAGCCAAAGGGACAGCTTTTACGAGCAGTACTTC. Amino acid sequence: CASSQRDSFYEQYF.

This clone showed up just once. CDR3: CASVDRVNTQYF. The CDR3 bases are TGTGCCAGCGTTGACAGGGTTAATACGCAGTATTTT. The chain carries TRBV25-1 and TRBJ2-3; 7 bases line up with TRBD1. CDR3 length: 12 residues. CDR1 MGHDK and CDR2 SYGVNS come from the germline V gene. J lost 7 bases, V lost 8 bases, and 6 bases had no gene match.